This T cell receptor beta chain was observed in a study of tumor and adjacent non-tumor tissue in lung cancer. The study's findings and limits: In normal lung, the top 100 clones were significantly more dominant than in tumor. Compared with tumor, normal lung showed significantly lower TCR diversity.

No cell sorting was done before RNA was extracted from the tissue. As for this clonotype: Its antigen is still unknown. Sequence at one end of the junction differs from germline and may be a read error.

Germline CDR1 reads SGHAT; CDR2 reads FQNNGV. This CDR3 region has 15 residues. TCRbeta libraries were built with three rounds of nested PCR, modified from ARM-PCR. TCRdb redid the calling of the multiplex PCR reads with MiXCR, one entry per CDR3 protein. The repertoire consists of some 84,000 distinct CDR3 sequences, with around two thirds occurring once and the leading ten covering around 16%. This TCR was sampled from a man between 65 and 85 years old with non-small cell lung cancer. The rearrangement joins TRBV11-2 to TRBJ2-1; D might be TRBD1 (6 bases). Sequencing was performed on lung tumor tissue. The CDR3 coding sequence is TGTGCCAACAGCCTTCGACAACAGGGATGGAATGTGCAGTTCTTC. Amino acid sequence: CANSLRQQGWNVQFF.